This T cell receptor (beta chain) was identified in a study of beta chain features in type 1 diabetes. Study background: No patient-donor differences in age, gender, total cells or subset yield. Broader study findings: It was among patients, rather than healthy donors, that naive, central memory and Treg TCRB repertoires appeared more similar. Type 1 diabetes patients showed fewer insertions and more deletions at VDJ junctions. There was a moderate but significant shortening of TCRB CDR3s in all four CD4+ subsets of Type 1 diabetes patients.

It was via CD45RO/CCR7/CD25/CD127/CD95/CD27 that CD4+ naive, central memory, regulatory and stem cell-like memory cells were sorted. With respect to this clone: What it binds is unknown.

As every portion of the isolated RNA was reverse transcribed, the sequencing read expressed TCRB transcripts. The protocol was immunoSEQ multiplex PCR, while the TCRdb copy is restricted to in-frame clones and leaves out a portion. Of some 240,000 clones listed, 16% were seen once; the top ten hold approximately 0.087%. Losses at the gene ends were 10 bases for V and 4 bases for J; bases not matched to a gene: 6. CDR1 ENHRY and CDR2 SYGVKD come from the germline V gene. The CDR3 runs to 13 residues. Sequencing used naive CD4+ T cells from blood. The gene calls are TRBV10-3 and TRBJ2-3; 9 bases are shared with TRBD1. The sequence was collected from a young man with type 1 diabetes. CDR3 sequence reads: CATIGTGSDTQYF. The CDR3 bases are TGTGCCACCATCGGGACAGGGTCAGATACGCAGTATTTT.